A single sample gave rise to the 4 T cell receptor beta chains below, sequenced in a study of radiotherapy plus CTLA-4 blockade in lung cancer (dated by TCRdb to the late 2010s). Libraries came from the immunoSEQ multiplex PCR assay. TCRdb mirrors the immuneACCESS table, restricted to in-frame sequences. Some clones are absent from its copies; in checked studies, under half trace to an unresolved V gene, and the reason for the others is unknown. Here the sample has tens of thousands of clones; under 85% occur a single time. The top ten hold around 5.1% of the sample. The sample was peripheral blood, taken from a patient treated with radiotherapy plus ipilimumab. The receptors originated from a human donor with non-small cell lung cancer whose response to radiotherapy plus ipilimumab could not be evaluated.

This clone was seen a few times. This chain's CDR3 is CACNPFTEGPVGYTF. The DNA for the CDR3 is TGTGCCTGTAACCCATTCACAGAGGGCCCCGTTGGCTACACCTTC. The rearrangement uses TRBV30 and TRBJ1-2; D is undetermined. Germline V gene sequence: CDR1 GTSNPN, CDR2 SVGIG (reference sequence). The CDR3 extends over 15 amino acids. Trimming cost V 6 bases and J 7 bases, with 24 bases left between them.

CDR3 sequence reads: CASSATSVSDTQYF. The DNA for the CDR3 is TGTGCCAGCAGTGCTACTAGCGTGTCAGATACGCAGTATTTT. The V call is TRBV6-1, the J call TRBJ2-3; 7 positions match TRBD2. CDR3 length: 14 residues. Trimming took 4 bases from V and 4 from J; bases not matched to a gene: 5. CDR1 and CDR2 (germline): MNHNS, SASEGT.

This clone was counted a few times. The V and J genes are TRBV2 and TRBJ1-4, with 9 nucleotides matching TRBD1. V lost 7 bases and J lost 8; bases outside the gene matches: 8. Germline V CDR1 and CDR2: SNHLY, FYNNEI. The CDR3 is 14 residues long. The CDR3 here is CASNVDRGDEKLFF. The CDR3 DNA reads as TGTGCCAGCAACGTAGACAGGGGGGACGAAAAACTGTTTTTT.

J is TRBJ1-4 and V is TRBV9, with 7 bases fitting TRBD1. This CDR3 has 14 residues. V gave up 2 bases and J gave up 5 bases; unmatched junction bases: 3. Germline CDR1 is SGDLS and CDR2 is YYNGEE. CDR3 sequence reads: CASSVLDRNEKLFF. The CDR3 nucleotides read TGTGCCAGCAGCGTTTTGGACAGGAATGAAAAACTGTTTTTT.